This TCR beta chain came from a study of cytomegalovirus exposure and HLA in healthy donors. The CDR3 is 17 residues long. J was trimmed by 2 bases and V by 1 base; bases with no gene match: 7. Looked up from germline, CDR1 is LGHNT and CDR2 is FRNRAP. Regarding this clone: Its cognate antigen is unknown.

Sequenced by immunoSEQ multiplex PCR; TCRdb stores in-frame clones only, minus some. The top ten clones hold roughly 1% of a sample with 71,000 or so clones, approximately 94% of them seen once. Findings and caveats of the study: Some TCR beta chains (more than 150 of them) were listed as cytomegalovirus-associated. The tendency of first-cohort TCR clusters to co-occur in the 95 to 150 validation repertoires was the finding of a later analysis.

The specimen was PBMCs. The rearrangement links TRBV12-5 to TRBJ2-3, with 9 bases identical to TRBD2. The sequence came from a woman younger than 30 in good health and CMV-seronegative. CDR3 sequence reads: CASGLGLTSGITDTQYF. Written as DNA, the CDR3 is TGTGCTAGTGGTTTGGGGTTGACTAGCGGAATCACAGATACGCAGTATTTT.